This T cell receptor (beta chain) was profiled in a study of T cell responses to AZD1222 COVID-19 vaccine. About the research overall: Second doses were pooled across both intervals (about 4 or about 12 weeks). Study-level points and caveats: Nearly half of unique spike-specific TCRs reportedly avoided B.1.351 and B.1.1.7 mutated regions. Just six people given AZD1222 tested seropositive at baseline. It should be noted that donors were predominantly white British and more often female, and clonal diversity was possibly underestimated.

Turning to this clone: No antigen is known for it.

The assay was immunoSEQ multiplex PCR, and TCRdb's table has in-frame clones only and misses some. The sample contains 150,000 or so clones, about 91% of which appear only once. The CDR3 covers 14 residues. V gave up 3 bases and J gave up 4 bases, with 8 bases separating them. Germline V gene data show CDR1 as SGHRS and CDR2 as YFSETQ. This sequence joins TRBV5-1 and TRBJ2-6; a possible D gene is TRBD2 (6 bases). Here the sequenced sample was peripheral blood, taken on day 0 of AZD1222 vaccination. This TCR was sampled from an adult in good health. CDR3 in DNA: TGCGCCAGCAGCTGGGACTCCGGGGCCAACGTCCTGACTTTC. It encodes CASSWDSGANVLTF.